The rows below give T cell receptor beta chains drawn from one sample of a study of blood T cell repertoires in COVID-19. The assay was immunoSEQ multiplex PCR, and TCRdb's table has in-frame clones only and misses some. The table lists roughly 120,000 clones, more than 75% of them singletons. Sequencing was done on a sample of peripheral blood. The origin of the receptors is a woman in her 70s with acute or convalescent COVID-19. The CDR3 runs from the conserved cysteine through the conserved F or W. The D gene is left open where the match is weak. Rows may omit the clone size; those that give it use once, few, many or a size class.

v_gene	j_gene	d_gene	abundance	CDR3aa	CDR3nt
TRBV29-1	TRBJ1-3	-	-	CSVPPIGGKGNTIYF	TGCAGCGTCCCTCCCATCGGGGGGAAAGGAAACACCATATATTTT
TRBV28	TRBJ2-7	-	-	CASSLLGGGSYEQYF	TGTGCCAGCAGTTTATTAGGGGGAGGGTCCTACGAGCAGTACTTC
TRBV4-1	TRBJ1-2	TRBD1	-	CASRPPGTGGGYTF	TGCGCCAGCAGGCCCCCGGGGACAGGGGGTGGCTACACCTTC
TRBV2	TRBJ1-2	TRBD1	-	CASSLQGVSGYTF	TGTGCCAGCAGTCTCCAGGGGGTGAGTGGCTACACCTTC
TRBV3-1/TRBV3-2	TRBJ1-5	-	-	CASSQSGHPFSPQHF	TGTGCCAGCAGCCAATCGGGACACCCCTTTTCGCCCCAGCATTTT
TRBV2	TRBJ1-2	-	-	CASSSRQIYTF	TGTGCCAGCAGTTCCCGACAGATCTACACCTTC
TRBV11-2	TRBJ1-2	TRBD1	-	CASSLRDSHYGYTF	TGTGCCAGCAGCTTACGGGACAGTCACTATGGCTACACCTTC
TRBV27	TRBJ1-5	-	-	CASSHGSNQPQHF	TGTGCCAGCAGCCACGGTAGCAATCAGCCCCAGCATTTT
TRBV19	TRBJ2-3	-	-	CASISRGRGTDTQYF	TGTGCCAGTATATCGCGGGGCCGGGGCACAGATACGCAGTATTTT
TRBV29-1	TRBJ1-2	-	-	CSVGEVYGYTF	TGCAGCGTGGGAGAAGTCTATGGCTACACCTTC
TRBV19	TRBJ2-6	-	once	CASTALSSGANVLTF	TGTGCCTCAACAGCCCTGAGCTCTGGGGCCAACGTCCTGACTTTC
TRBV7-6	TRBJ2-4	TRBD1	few	CASSSQGNIQYF	TGTGCCAGCAGCTCACAGGGGAACATTCAGTACTTC
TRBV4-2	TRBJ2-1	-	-	CASSPAAGRNEQFF	TGTGCCAGCAGCCCGGCGGCAGGGAGGAATGAGCAGTTCTTC
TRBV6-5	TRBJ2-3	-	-	CASKKWGSDTQYF	TGTGCCAGCAAAAAGTGGGGCTCGGATACGCAGTATTTT
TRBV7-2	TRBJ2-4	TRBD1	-	CASSLQGGAAKNIQYF	TGTGCCAGCAGCTTGCAAGGGGGCGCGGCCAAAAACATTCAGTACTTC
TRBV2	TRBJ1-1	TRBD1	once	CASSEWGQGIGNTEAFF	TGTGCCAGCAGTGAGTGGGGACAGGGTATAGGGAACACTGAAGCTTTCTTT
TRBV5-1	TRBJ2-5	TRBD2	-	CASSLGSGGRETQYF	TGCGCCAGCAGCTTGGGTTCGGGGGGGCGTGAGACCCAGTACTTC
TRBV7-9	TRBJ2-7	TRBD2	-	CASSVTSGGAKEQYF	TGTGCCAGCAGCGTTACTAGCGGGGGGGCGAAGGAGCAGTACTTC
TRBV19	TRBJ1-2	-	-	CASVTRGDYGYTF	TGTGCCAGCGTGACCAGGGGAGACTATGGCTACACCTTC
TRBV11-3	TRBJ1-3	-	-	CASSSRRGNTIYF	TGTGCCAGCAGCTCTAGACGCGGAAACACCATATATTTT
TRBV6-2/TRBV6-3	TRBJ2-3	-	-	CASSYSDSGNTDTQYF	TGTGCCAGCAGTTACTCCGATAGCGGAAACACAGATACGCAGTATTTT
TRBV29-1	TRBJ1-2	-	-	CSVEDLRGAGYTF	TGCAGCGTTGAAGATCTTCGGGGGGCCGGCTACACCTTC
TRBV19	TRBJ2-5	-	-	CASSMSTAGETQYF	TGTGCCAGTAGTATGTCGACAGCTGGAGAGACCCAGTACTTC
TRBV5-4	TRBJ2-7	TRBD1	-	CASSAGQGTLSYEQYF	TGTGCCAGCAGCGCCGGACAGGGGACGTTATCCTACGAGCAGTACTTC
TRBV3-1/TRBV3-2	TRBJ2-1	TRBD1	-	CASSLDGQGPYNEQFF	TGTGCCAGCAGCTTAGACGGACAGGGGCCCTACAATGAGCAGTTCTTC
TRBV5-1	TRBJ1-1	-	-	CASRAQGTVTEAFF	TGCGCCAGCAGGGCTCAGGGTACTGTCACTGAAGCTTTCTTT
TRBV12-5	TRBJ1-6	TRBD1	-	CASGNCPGTACNSPLHF	TGTGCTAGTGGAAACTGCCCCGGGACAGCTTGCAATTCACCCCTCCACTTT
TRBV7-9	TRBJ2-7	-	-	CASSMPGLDEQYF	TGTGCCAGCAGCATGCCGGGGTTGGACGAGCAGTACTTC
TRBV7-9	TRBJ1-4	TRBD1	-	CASTNQRQGVGDEKLFF	TGTGCCAGCACCAACCAGCGACAGGGTGTAGGGGATGAAAAACTGTTTTTT
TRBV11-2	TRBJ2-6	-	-	CASSPASSGANVLTF	TGTGCCAGCAGCCCGGCTAGTTCTGGGGCCAACGTCCTGACTTTC
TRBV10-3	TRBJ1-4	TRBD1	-	CAISGGQGMGEKLFF	TGTGCCATCAGCGGAGGACAGGGAATGGGGGAAAAACTGTTTTTT
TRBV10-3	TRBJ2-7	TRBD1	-	CAISREGQGPNF	TGTGCCATCAGCCGCGAGGGACAGGGCCCTAACTTC
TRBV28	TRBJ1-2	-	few	CASSFSQNYGYTF	TGTGCCAGCAGTTTTTCCCAGAACTATGGCTACACCTTC
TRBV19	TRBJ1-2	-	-	CASSVQGDYGYTF	TGTGCCAGTAGTGTACAGGGAGACTATGGCTACACCTTC
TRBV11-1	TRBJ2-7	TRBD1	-	CASSSGTGDYEQYF	TGTGCCAGCAGCTCCGGGACAGGCGACTACGAGCAGTACTTC
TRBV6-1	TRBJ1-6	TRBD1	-	CASSEQGQGSSPLHF	TGTGCCAGCAGTGAACAGGGACAGGGGAGTTCACCCCTCCACTTT
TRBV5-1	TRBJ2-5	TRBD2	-	CASSLVAGGKQTQYF	TGCGCCAGCAGCTTGGTAGCGGGGGGAAAACAGACCCAGTACTTC
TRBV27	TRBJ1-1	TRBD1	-	CASSLRDRATEAFF	TGTGCCAGCAGTTTACGGGACAGGGCCACTGAAGCTTTCTTT
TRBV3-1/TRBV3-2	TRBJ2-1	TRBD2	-	CASSQDGGLYSQFF	TGTGCCAGCAGCCAAGATGGGGGACTATATTCGCAGTTCTTC
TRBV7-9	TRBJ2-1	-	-	CASSARRNNEQFF	TGTGCCAGCAGCGCCAGGCGAAACAATGAGCAGTTCTTC
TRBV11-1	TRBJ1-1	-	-	CASSLNGPAGTEAFF	TGTGCCAGCAGCTTAAATGGGCCGGCGGGGACTGAAGCTTTCTTT
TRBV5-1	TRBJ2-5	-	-	CASSLQTGIQETQYF	TGCGCCAGCAGCCTCCAAACCGGGATTCAAGAGACCCAGTACTTC
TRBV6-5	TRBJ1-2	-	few	CASGAGWKVEYGYTF	TGTGCCAGCGGGGCAGGGTGGAAAGTTGAATATGGCTACACCTTC
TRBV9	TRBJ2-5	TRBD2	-	CASSLGLAGPQETQYF	TGTGCCAGCAGCCTAGGGCTAGCGGGCCCCCAAGAGACCCAGTACTTC
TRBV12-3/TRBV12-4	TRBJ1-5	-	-	CASSLRENQPQHF	TGTGCCAGCAGTTTACGGGAAAATCAGCCCCAGCATTTT
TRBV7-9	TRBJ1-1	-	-	CASILGGSTEAFF	TGTGCCAGCATTCTTGGGGGGAGCACTGAAGCTTTCTTT
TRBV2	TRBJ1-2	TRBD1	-	CASSVSDRGEGYTF	TGTGCCAGCAGTGTCAGCGACAGGGGGGAGGGCTACACCTTC
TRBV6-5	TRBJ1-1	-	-	CASSIRMSTEAFF	TGTGCCAGCAGTATCAGGATGAGTACTGAAGCTTTCTTT